This TCR beta chain was sequenced for a study of cytomegalovirus exposure and HLA in healthy donors. Overall study context: A previous analysis identified fewer than 130 million unique TCR beta sequences derived from 180 million or so T cells.

Researchers ran the PCR with 60 Vbeta and 13 Jbeta primers. The authors' processing: Roughly 11 million shared chains were among around 80 million unique TCR beta chains counted in a later analysis. This table comes from immunoSEQ multiplex PCR, and its TCRdb copy is limited to in-frame clones, with some not included. V, J and clone size reflect that table, while D and trimming were determined from the DNA. This sample has around 61,000 clones, with about 80% found just once. Turning to this clone: Its antigen is currently unknown.

Study-wide results and caveats: Sequencing likely caused a cluster of highly shared sequence variants.

Trimming left V 5 bases short and J 6 bases short, with 10 bases between. This CDR3 comprises 13 residues. Looked up from germline, CDR1 is MNHEY and CDR2 is SMNVEV (reference sequence). The TCR comes from a man aged 40-49 years in good health and CMV-seronegative. The chain couples TRBV27 to TRBJ2-2; D is ambiguous. The sequencing input was PBMCs. The CDR3: CASSNFVSGELFF. The DNA of the CDR3 is TGTGCCAGCAGTAACTTTGTGTCCGGGGAGCTGTTTTTT.